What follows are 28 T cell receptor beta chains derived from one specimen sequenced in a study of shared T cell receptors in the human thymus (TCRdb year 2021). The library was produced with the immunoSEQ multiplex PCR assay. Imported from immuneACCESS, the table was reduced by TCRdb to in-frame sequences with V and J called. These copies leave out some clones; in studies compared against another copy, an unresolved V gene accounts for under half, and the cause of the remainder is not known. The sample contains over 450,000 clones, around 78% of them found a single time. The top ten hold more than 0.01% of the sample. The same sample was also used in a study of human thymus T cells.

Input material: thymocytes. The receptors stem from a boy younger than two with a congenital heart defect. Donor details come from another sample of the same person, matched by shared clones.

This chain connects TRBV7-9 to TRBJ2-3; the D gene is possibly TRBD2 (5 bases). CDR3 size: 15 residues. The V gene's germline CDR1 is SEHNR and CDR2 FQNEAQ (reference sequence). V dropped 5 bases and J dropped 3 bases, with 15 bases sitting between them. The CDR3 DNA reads TGTGCCAGCAGCCCACGCCCTTCGGGAACAGATACGCAGTATTTT. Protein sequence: CASSPRPSGTDTQYF. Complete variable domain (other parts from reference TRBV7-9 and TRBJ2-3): DTGVSQNPRHKITKRGQNVTFRCDPISEHNRLYWYRQTLGQGPEFLTYFQNEAQLEKSRLLSDRFSAERPKGSFSTLEIQRTEQGDSAMYLCASSPRPSGTDTQYFGPGTRLTVL.

DNA for the CDR3: TGTGCCAGCAGTTCCTCGACAGGCATGAACACTGAAGCTTTCTTT. This sequence encodes CASSSSTGMNTEAFF. This chain links TRBV28 with TRBJ1-1, with D possibly TRBD1 on 6 matching bases. The ends were cut back, 4 bases at V and 0 bases at J, with 12 bases in the middle. Germline assignment: CDR1 MDHEN and CDR2 SYDVKM. The CDR3 totals 15 residues.

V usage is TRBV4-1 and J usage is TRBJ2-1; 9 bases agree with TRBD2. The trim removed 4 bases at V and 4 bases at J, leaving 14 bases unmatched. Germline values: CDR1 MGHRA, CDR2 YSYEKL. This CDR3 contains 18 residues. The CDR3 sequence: CASSPAKGGLAGYNEQFF. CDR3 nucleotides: TGCGCCAGCAGCCCGGCGAAGGGGGGGCTAGCGGGGTACAATGAGCAGTTCTTC.

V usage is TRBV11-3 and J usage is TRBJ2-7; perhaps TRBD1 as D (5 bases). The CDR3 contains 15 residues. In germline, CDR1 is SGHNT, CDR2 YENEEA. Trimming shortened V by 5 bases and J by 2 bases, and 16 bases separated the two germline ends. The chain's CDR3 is CASSTPPDRPYEQYF. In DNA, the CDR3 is TGTGCCAGCAGCACCCCGCCAGACAGACCCTACGAGCAGTACTTC.

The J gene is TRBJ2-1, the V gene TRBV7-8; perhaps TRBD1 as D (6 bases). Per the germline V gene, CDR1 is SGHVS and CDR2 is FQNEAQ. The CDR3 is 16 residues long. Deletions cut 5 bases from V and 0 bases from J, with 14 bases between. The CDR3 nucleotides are TGTGCCAGCAGCCAATGGACAGAGAGCTCCTACAATGAGCAGTTCTTC. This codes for CASSQWTESSYNEQFF.

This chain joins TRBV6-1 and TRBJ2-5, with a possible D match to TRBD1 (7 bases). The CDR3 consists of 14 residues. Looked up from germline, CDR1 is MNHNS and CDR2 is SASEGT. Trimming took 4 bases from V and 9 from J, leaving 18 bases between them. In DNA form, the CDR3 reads TGTGCCAGCAGTGGAGGGACAGCCTGGGGGGCCCAGTACTTC. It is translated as CASSGGTAWGAQYF.

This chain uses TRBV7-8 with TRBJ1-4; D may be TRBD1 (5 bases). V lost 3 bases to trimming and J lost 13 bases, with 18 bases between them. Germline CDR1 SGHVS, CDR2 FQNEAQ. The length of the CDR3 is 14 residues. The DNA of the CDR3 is TGTGCCAGCAGCTTGCGGGACTCTTGGGGGGGACTGTTTTTT. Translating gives CASSLRDSWGGLFF.

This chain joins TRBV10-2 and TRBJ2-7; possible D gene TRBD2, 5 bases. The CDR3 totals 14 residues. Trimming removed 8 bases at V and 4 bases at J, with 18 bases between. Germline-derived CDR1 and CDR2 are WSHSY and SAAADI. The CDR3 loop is CASQIERYGYEQYF. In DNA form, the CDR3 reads TGCGCCAGCCAAATTGAGCGGTACGGGTACGAGCAGTACTTC.

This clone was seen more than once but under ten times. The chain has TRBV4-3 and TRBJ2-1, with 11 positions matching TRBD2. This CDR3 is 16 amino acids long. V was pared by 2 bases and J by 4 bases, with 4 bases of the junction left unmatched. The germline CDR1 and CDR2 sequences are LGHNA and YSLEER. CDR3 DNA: TGCGCCAGCAGCCAATTACTAGCGGGAGTTTACAATGAGCAGTTCTTC. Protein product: CASSQLLAGVYNEQFF.

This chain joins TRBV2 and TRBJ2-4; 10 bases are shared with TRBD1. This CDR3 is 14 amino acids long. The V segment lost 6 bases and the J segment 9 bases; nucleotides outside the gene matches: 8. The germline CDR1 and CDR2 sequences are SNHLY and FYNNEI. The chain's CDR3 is CASRVGQGHSIQYF. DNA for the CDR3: TGTGCCAGCAGGGTGGGACAGGGGCATAGCATTCAGTACTTC.

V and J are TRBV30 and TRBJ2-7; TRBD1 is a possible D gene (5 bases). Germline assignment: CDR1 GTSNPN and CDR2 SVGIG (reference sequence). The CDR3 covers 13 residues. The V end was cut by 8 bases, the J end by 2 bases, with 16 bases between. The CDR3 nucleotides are TGTGCCACGCAGGGAAGGGGTGCCTACGAGCAGTACTTC. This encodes CATQGRGAYEQYF.

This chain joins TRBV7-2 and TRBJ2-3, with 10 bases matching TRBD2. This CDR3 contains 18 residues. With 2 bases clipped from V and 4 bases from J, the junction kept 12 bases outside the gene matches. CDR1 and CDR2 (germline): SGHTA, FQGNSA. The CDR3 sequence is CASSLRAQREGGADTQYF. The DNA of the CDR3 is TGTGCCAGCAGCTTAAGGGCCCAGCGGGAGGGAGGGGCAGATACGCAGTATTTT.

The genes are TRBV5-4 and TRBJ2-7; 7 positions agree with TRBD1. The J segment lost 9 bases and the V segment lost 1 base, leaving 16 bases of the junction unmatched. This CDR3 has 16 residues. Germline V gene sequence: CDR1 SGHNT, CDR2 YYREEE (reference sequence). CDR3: CASSLISGQPLGWQYF. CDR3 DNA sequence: TGTGCCAGCAGCTTGATTTCGGGACAGCCCCTAGGATGGCAGTACTTC. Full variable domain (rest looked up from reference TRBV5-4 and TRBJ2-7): ETGVTQSPTHLIKTRGQQVTLRCSSQSGHNTVSWYQQALGQGPQFIFQYYREEENGRGNFPPRFSGLQFPNYSSELNVNALELDDSALYLCASSLISGQPLGWQYFGPGTRLTVT.

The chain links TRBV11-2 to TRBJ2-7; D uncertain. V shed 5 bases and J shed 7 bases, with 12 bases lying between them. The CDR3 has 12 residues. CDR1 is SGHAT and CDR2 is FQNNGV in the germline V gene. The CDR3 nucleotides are TGTGCCAGCAGCCCAACGACTTGGGAGCAGTACTTC. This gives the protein CASSPTTWEQYF.

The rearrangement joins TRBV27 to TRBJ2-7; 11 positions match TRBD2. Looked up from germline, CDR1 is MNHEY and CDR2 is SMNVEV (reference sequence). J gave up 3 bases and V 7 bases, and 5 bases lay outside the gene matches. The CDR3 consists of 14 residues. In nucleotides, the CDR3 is TGTGCCAGCACGAGTAGCGGGAGGGTCTACGAGCAGTACTTC. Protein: CASTSSGRVYEQYF.

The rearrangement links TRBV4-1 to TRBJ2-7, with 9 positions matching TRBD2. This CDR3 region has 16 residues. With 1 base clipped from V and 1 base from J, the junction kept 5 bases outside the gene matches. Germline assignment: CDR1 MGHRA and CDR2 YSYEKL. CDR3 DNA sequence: TGCGCCAGCAGCCAAGGCCGGACTAGCGTTTCCTACGAGCAGTACTTC. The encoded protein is CASSQGRTSVSYEQYF.

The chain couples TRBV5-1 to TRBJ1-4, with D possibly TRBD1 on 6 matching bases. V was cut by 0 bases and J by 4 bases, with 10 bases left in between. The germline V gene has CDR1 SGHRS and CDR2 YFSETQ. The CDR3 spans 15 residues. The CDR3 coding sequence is TGCGCCAGCAGCTTGGCGGCAGGGGATAATGAAAAACTGTTTTTT. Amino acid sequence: CASSLAAGDNEKLFF.

Written as DNA, the CDR3 is TGTGCCAGCAGCCAAGGGGTAGCGGGAGGATCCTACGAGCAGTACTTC. Amino acid sequence: CASSQGVAGGSYEQYF. The chain uses TRBV14 and TRBJ2-7; 10 bases fit TRBD2. Losses at the gene ends were 1 base for V and 1 base for J; bases not matched to a gene: 4. The germline V gene encodes CDR1 SGHDN and CDR2 FVKESK. The CDR3 consists of 16 residues.

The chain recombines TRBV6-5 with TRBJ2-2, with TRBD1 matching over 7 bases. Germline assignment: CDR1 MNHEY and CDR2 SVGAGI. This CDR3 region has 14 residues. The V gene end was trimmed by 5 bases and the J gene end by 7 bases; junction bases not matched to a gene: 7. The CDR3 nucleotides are TGTGCCAGCAGTCCACAGGGGTTTGACGGGGAGCTGTTTTTT. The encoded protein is CASSPQGFDGELFF.

CDR3 nucleotide sequence: TGCAGCGCCACCCTCCACCGGGAACAGGGCCGAAACACCATATATTTT. It is translated as CSATLHREQGRNTIYF. This chain joins TRBV29-1 and TRBJ1-3, with D possibly TRBD1 on 6 matching bases. The CDR3 runs 16 residues. Looked up from germline, CDR1 is SQVTM and CDR2 is ANQGSEA. The ends were cut back, 7 bases at V and 5 bases at J, with 24 bases in the middle.

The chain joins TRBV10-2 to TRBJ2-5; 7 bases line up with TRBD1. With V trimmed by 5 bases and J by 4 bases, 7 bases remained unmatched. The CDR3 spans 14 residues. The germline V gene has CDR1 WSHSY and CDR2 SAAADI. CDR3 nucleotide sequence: TGCGCCAGCAGTACCCCCACAGGGGCAGAGACCCAGTACTTC. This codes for CASSTPTGAETQYF.

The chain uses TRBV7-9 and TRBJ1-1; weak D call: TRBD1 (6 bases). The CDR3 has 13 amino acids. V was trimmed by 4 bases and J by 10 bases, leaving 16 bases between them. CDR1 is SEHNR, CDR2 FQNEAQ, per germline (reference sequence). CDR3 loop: CASSYLDSASAFF. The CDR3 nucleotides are TGTGCCAGCAGCTACCTGGACAGTGCCTCAGCTTTCTTT. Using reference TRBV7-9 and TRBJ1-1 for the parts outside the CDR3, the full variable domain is DTGVSQNPRHKITKRGQNVTFRCDPISEHNRLYWYRQTLGQGPEFLTYFQNEAQLEKSRLLSDRFSAERPKGSFSTLEIQRTEQGDSAMYLCASSYLDSASAFFGQGTRLTVV.

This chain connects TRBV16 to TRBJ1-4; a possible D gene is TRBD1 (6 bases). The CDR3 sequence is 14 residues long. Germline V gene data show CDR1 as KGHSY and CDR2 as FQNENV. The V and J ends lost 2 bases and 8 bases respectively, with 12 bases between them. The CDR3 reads CASSQQGMKEKLFF. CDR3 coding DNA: TGTGCCAGCAGCCAACAGGGGATGAAAGAAAAACTGTTTTTT.

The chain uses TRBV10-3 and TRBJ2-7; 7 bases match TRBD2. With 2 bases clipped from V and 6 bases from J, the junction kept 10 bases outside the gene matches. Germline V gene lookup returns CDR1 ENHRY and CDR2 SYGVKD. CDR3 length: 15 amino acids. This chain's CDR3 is CAISEGGVERGEQYF. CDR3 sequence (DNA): TGTGCCATCAGTGAGGGGGGGGTTGAAAGGGGCGAGCAGTACTTC.

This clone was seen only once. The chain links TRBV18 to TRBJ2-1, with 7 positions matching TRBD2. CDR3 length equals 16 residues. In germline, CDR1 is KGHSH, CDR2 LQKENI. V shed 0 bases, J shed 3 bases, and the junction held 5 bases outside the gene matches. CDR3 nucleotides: TGTGCCAGCTCACCACCTCGCCTAGCGGTCTACAATGAGCAGTTCTTC. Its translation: CASSPPRLAVYNEQFF.

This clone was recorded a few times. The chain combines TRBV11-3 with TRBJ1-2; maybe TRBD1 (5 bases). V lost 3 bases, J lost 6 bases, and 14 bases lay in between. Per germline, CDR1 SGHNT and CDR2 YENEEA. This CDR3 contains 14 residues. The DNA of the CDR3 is TGTGCCAGCAGCTTCCCTGGCCCAGGGAATGGCTACACCTTC. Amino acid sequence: CASSFPGPGNGYTF.

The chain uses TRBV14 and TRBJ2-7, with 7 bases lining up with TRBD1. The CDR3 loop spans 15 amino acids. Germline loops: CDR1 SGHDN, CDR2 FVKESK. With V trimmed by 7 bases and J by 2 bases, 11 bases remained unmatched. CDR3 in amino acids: CASNLEGQGAYEQYF. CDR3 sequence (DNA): TGTGCCAGCAACCTAGAAGGGCAGGGGGCCTACGAGCAGTACTTC.

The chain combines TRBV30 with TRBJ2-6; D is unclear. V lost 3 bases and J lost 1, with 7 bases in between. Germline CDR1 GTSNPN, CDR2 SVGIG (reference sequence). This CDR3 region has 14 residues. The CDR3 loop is CAWRRRSGANVLTF. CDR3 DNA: TGTGCCTGGAGGCGGCGGTCTGGGGCCAACGTCCTGACTTTC.